The T cell receptor (beta chain) under discussion was sequenced for a study of OX40 agonist ivuxolimab in advanced cancers. Across the whole study: The patients received agonistic anti-OX40 (CD134) antibody ivuxolimab. Dose-escalation subjects each had hepatocellular carcinoma, melanoma, renal cell or head and neck cancer.

Samples of blood were obtained at baseline, on cycle 4 day 1, and on cycle 7 day 1. The CDR3 totals 15 residues. The ends lost 0 bases at V and 1 base at J; junction bases unmatched: 3. CDR1 and CDR2 from the germline V gene are SGHRS and YFSETQ. The assay was immunoSEQ multiplex PCR, and TCRdb's table has in-frame clones only and misses some. The sample carries some 22,000 clones, about 89% recorded once. This receptor was taken from an adult with an advanced solid tumor such as melanoma, head and neck, liver or kidney cancer. The genes are TRBV5-1 and TRBJ2-7; TRBD1 aligns across 8 bases. This material consisted of CD4+ or CD8+ T cells sorted from blood, taken in a trial of the OX40 agonist ivuxolimab. As DNA, the CDR3 is TGCGCCAGCAGCTTGGGACAGGGGCTTTCCTACGAGCAGTACTTC. Protein sequence: CASSLGQGLSYEQYF. Full variable domain (rest looked up from reference TRBV5-1 and TRBJ2-7): KAGVTQTPRYLIKTRGQQVTLSCSPISGHRSVSWYQQTPGQGLQFLFEYFSETQRNKGNFPGRFSGRQFSNSRSEMNVSTLELGDSALYLCASSLGQGLSYEQYFGPGTRLTVT.